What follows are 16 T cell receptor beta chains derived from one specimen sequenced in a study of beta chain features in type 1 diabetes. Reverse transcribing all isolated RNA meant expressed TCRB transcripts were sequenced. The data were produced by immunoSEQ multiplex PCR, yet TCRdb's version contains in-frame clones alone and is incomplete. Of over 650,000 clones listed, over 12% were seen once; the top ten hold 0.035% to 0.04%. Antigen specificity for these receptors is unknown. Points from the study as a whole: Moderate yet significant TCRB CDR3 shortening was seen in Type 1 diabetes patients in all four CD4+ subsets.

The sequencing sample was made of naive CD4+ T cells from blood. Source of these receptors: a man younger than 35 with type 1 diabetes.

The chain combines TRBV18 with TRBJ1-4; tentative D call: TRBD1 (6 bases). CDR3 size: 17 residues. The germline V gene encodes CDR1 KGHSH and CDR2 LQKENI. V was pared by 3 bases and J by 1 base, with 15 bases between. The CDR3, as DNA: TGTGCCAGCTCACCCCAAACGGCAGGGGTAACTAATGAAAAACTGTTTTTT. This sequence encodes CASSPQTAGVTNEKLFF.

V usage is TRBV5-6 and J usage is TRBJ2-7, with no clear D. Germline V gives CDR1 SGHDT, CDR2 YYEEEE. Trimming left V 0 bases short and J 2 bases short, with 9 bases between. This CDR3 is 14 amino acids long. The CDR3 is CASSLAGYAYEQYF. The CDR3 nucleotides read TGTGCCAGCAGCTTGGCCGGGTACGCCTACGAGCAGTACTTC. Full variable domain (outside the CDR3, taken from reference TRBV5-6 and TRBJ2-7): DAGVTQSPTHLIKTRGQQVTLRCSPKSGHDTVSWYQQALGQGPQFIFQYYEEEERQRGNFPDRFSGHQFPNYSSELNVNALLLGDSALYLCASSLAGYAYEQYFGPGTRLTVT.

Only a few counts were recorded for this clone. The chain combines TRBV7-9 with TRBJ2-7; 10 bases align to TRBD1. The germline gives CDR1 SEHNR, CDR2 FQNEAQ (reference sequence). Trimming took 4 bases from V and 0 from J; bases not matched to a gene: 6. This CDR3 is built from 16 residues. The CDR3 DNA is TGTGCCAGCAGCTCCCGGGACAGGGGTAGCTCCTACGAGCAGTACTTC. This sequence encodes CASSSRDRGSSYEQYF.

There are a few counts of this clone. CDR3 protein: CASSLIENQPQHF. The DNA of the CDR3 is TGTGCCAGCAGCTTAATAGAGAATCAGCCCCAGCATTTT. V usage is TRBV11-2 and J usage is TRBJ1-5, with no clear D. Germline CDR1 reads SGHAT; CDR2 reads FQNNGV. CDR3 length: 13 amino acids. Deletions cut 2 bases from V and 4 bases from J, with 6 bases between.

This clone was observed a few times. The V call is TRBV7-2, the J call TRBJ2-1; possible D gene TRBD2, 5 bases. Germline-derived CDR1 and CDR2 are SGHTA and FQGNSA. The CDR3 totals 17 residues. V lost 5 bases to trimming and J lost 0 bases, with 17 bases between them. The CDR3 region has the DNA TGTGCCAGCAGCGGTGTGGCAGCGGCAAGCTCCTACAATGAGCAGTTCTTC. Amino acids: CASSGVAAASSYNEQFF.

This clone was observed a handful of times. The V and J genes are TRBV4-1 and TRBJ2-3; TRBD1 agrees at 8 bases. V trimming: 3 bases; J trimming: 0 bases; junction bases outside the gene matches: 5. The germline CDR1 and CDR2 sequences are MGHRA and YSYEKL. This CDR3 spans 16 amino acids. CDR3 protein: CASSQPGQDSTDTQYF. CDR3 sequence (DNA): TGCGCCAGCAGCCAGCCGGGACAGGATAGCACAGATACGCAGTATTTT.

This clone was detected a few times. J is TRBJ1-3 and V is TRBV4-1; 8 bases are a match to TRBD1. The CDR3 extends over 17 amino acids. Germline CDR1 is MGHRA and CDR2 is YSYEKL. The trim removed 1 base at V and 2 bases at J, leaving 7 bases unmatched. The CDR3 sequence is CASSQGTGPVAGNTIYF. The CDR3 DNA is TGCGCCAGCAGCCAAGGGACAGGGCCCGTGGCTGGAAACACCATATATTTT.

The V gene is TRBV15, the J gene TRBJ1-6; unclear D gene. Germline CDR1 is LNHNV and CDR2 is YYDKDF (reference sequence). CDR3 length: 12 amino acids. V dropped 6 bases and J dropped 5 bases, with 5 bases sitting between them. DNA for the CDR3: TGTGCCACCAGGCAGGATAATTCACCCCTCCACTTT. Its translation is CATRQDNSPLHF.

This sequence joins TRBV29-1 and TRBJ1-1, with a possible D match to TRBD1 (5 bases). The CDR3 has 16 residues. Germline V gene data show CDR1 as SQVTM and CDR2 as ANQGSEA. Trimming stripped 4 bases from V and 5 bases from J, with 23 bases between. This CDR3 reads CSVGSYRGTMRTEAFF. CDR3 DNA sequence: TGCAGCGTTGGGTCATACCGGGGCACCATGAGAACTGAAGCTTTCTTT. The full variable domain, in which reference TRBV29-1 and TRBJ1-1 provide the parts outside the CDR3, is SAVISQKPSRDICQRGTSLTIQCQVDSQVTMMFWYRQQPGQSLTLIATANQGSEATYESGFVIDKFPISRPNLTFSTLTVSNMSPEDSSIYLCSVGSYRGTMRTEAFFGQGTRLTVV.

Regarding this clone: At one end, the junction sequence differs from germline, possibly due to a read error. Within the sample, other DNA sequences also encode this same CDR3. The CDR3 is CSVGRQGTKNIQYF. In DNA form, the CDR3 reads TGCAGCGTCGGCCGACAGGGGACCAAAAACATTCAATACTTC. The chain has TRBV29-1 and TRBJ2-4; 8 bases are shared with TRBD1. The CDR3 extends over 14 amino acids. Germline CDR1 reads SQVTM; CDR2 reads ANQGSEA.

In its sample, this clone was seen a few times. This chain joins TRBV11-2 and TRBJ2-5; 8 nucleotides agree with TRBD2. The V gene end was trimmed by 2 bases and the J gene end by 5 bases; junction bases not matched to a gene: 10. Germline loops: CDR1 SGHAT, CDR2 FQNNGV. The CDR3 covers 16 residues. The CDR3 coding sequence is TGTGCCAGCAGCTTATTTGGTGGGACTAGTCCGGAGACCCAGTACTTC. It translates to CASSLFGGTSPETQYF.

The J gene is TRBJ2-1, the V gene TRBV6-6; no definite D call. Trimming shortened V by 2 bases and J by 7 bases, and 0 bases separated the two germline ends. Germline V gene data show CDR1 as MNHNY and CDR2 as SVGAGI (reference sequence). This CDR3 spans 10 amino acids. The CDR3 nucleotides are TGTGCCAGCAGTTACAATGAGCAGTTCTTC. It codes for CASSYNEQFF.

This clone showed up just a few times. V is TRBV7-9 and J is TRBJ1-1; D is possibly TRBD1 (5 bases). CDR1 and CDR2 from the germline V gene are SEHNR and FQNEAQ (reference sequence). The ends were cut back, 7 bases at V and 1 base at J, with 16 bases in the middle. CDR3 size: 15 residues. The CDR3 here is CASTPPGGENTEAFF. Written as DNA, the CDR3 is TGTGCCAGCACCCCCCCTGGGGGGGAGAACACTGAAGCTTTCTTT.

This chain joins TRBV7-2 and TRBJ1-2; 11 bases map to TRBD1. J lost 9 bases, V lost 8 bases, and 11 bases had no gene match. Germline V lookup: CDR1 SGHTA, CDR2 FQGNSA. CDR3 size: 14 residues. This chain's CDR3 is CASDSDRGRGSYTF. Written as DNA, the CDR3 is TGTGCCAGCGACTCGGACAGGGGGCGCGGGAGCTACACCTTC.

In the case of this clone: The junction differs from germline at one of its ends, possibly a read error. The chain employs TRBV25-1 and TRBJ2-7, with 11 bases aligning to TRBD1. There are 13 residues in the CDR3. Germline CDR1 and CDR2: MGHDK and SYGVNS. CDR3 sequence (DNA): TGTGCCAGCAGTGAGGCTGGACAGGGGGCCTTGCACTTC. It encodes CASSEAGQGALHF.

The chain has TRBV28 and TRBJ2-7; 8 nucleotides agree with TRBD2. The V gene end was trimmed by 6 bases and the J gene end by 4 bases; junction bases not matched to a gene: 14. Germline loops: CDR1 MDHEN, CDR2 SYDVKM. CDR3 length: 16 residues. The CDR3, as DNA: TGTGCCAGCAGCTGGGGCGGTAGCGGGATCCCGTACGAGCAGTACTTC. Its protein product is CASSWGGSGIPYEQYF.